The 28 T cell receptor beta chains below all came from one sample that was sequenced in a study of beta chain features in type 1 diabetes. Study-wide results and caveats: In all four CD4+ subsets, TCRB CDR3 length was significantly, moderately reduced in type 1 diabetes.

For these receptors, no antigen is known. Every isolated RNA sample was fully reverse transcribed, so sequencing captured expressed TCRB transcripts. Assay used: immunoSEQ multiplex PCR; TCRdb lists only in-frame clones, some missing. Among approximately 260,000 clones listed, about a fifth were seen once. The sequencing input was naive CD4+ T cells from blood. All receptors derive from a woman between 40 and 50 years old with type 1 diabetes.

On this clone itself: One end of the junction varies from germline; a read error may be responsible. The chain employs TRBV5-4 and TRBJ1-4; D might be TRBD1 (5 bases). The CDR3 is 16 residues long. Germline V gives CDR1 SGHNT, CDR2 YYREEE (reference sequence). In DNA form, the CDR3 reads TGCGCCAGCAGCCAAGACGGCGGAGGGAAGGGGGAAAAACTGTTTTTT. Protein: CASSQDGGGKGEKLFF.

This chain joins TRBV7-2 and TRBJ1-2; TRBD1 aligns across 9 bases. V shed 4 bases, J shed 10 bases, and the junction held 7 bases outside the gene matches. The CDR3 runs 13 residues. CDR1 and CDR2 from the germline V gene are SGHTA and FQGNSA. CDR3 region: CASSSPGQGSYTF. CDR3 coding DNA: TGTGCCAGCAGCTCTCCGGGACAGGGTTCCTACACCTTC.

V is TRBV28 and J is TRBJ1-2; D is undetermined. Germline V gene sequence: CDR1 MDHEN, CDR2 SYDVKM. The CDR3 runs to 14 residues. The V and J ends lost 6 bases and 3 bases respectively, with 14 bases between them. The CDR3 nucleotides read TGTGCCAGCAGGAGACTTCCCGGAGACTATGGCTACACCTTC. Translated: CASRRLPGDYGYTF.

This chain connects TRBV28 to TRBJ1-3; D gene uncertain. Trimming removed 3 bases at V and 1 base at J, with 10 bases between. CDR1 is MDHEN, CDR2 SYDVKM, per germline. The CDR3 runs to 15 residues. As DNA, the CDR3 is TGTGCCAGCAGTTTTTCGAGGATATCTGGAAACACCATATATTTT. Residues: CASSFSRISGNTIYF.

In this sample, this clone turned up once. Other DNA sequences in the sample encode the same CDR3. Here the CDR3 reads CASSRQGSNQPQHF. DNA of the CDR3: TGTGCCAGTAGCAGACAGGGAAGCAATCAGCCCCAGCATTTT. The genes are TRBV19 and TRBJ1-5, with 7 bases identical to TRBD1. V lost 6 bases to trimming and J lost 1 base; unmatched junction nucleotides: 3. This CDR3 spans 14 amino acids. Germline lookup yields CDR1 LNHDA and CDR2 SQIVND (reference sequence).

The chain carries TRBV20-1 and TRBJ2-7, with D tentatively TRBD1 (5 bases). The CDR3 sequence is 11 residues long. Germline values: CDR1 DFQATT, CDR2 SNEGSKA (reference sequence). With 6 bases removed from V and 4 bases from J, the gap between germline ends came to 10 bases. The CDR3 DNA sequence: TGCAGTGCGCCACAGGTTTACGAGCAGTACTTC. Protein product: CSAPQVYEQYF.

There are a few counts of this clone. The chain uses TRBV29-1 and TRBJ2-5; TRBD2 matches at 7 bases. Germline loops: CDR1 SQVTM, CDR2 ANQGSEA. The CDR3 covers 11 residues. V dropped 8 bases and J dropped 3; count of bases not matched to a gene: 3. Written as DNA, the CDR3 is TGCAGCCTGGGGGGGGAAGAGACCCAGTACTTC. It specifies CSLGGEETQYF. The variable domain in full, with the rest retrieved from reference TRBV29-1 and TRBJ2-5, is SAVISQKPSRDICQRGTSLTIQCQVDSQVTMMFWYRQQPGQSLTLIATANQGSEATYESGFVIDKFPISRPNLTFSTLTVSNMSPEDSSIYLCSLGGEETQYFGPGTRLLVL.

This clone showed up just a few times. This chain uses TRBV5-1 with TRBJ2-7; TRBD1 might be the D (5 bases). V lost 2 bases to trimming and J lost 2 bases, with 11 bases between them. The CDR3 spans 14 residues. Germline loops: CDR1 SGHRS, CDR2 YFSETQ. The CDR3 DNA follows: TGCGCCAGCAGCTTAGTAGGACAAGCCTACGAGCAGTACTTC. Translating gives CASSLVGQAYEQYF.

This chain links TRBV29-1 with TRBJ2-3; weak D call: TRBD1 (5 bases). V lost 4 bases, J lost 2 bases, and 10 bases lay in between. There are 13 residues in the CDR3. The germline V gene encodes CDR1 SQVTM and CDR2 ANQGSEA. The CDR3 loop reads CSVAGYLTDTQYF. For the CDR3, the DNA is TGCAGCGTTGCAGGGTACCTCACAGATACGCAGTATTTT.

V gene TRBV6-5 combines with J gene TRBJ2-2, with D perhaps TRBD2 (6 bases). The ends were cut back, 10 bases at V and 5 bases at J, with 11 bases in the middle. Looked up from germline, CDR1 is MNHEY and CDR2 is SVGAGI. This CDR3 is built from 12 residues. CDR3 coding DNA: TGTGCCACAGCGGGTTTAACCGGGGAGCTGTTTTTT. Protein: CATAGLTGELFF.

The chain couples TRBV9 to TRBJ2-2; maybe TRBD1 (6 bases). Germline values: CDR1 SGDLS, CDR2 YYNGEE. V shed 3 bases and J shed 7 bases, with 13 bases lying between them. This CDR3 region has 14 residues. This CDR3 is CASSGGQLHGELFF. CDR3 sequence (DNA): TGTGCCAGCAGCGGCGGACAGTTACACGGGGAGCTGTTTTTT. Filled out from reference TRBV9 and TRBJ2-2, the complete variable domain reads DSGVTQTPKHLITATGQRVTLRCSPRSGDLSVYWYQQSLDQGLQFLIQYYNGEERAKGNILERFSAQQFPDLHSELNLSSLELGDSALYFCASSGGQLHGELFFGEGSRLTVL.

This clone was recorded a few times. The chain uses TRBV28 and TRBJ1-2; a weak D match, TRBD1 (6 bases). Germline loops: CDR1 MDHEN, CDR2 SYDVKM. Trimming left V 4 bases short and J 5 bases short, with 17 bases between. The CDR3 totals 15 residues. The CDR3: CASSSQGPLGYGYTF. The DNA for the CDR3 is TGTGCCAGCAGTTCCCAGGGGCCCCTTGGATATGGCTACACCTTC.

V gene TRBV7-9 combines with J gene TRBJ2-1; TRBD2 agrees at 8 bases. The CDR3 runs 15 residues. The ends lost 4 bases at V and 4 bases at J; junction bases unmatched: 6. CDR1 is SEHNR and CDR2 is FQNEAQ in the germline V gene (reference sequence). CDR3 in amino acids: CASSSTGGRYNEQFF. In DNA form, the CDR3 reads TGTGCCAGCAGCTCCACGGGCGGGAGGTACAATGAGCAGTTCTTC. Full variable domain (remainder filled in from reference TRBV7-9 and TRBJ2-1): DTGVSQNPRHKITKRGQNVTFRCDPISEHNRLYWYRQTLGQGPEFLTYFQNEAQLEKSRLLSDRFSAERPKGSFSTLEIQRTEQGDSAMYLCASSSTGGRYNEQFFGPGTRLTVL.

DNA for the CDR3: TGTGCCAGCAGCTTGGGCTGGGGCGGTGGTCAGCCCCAGCATTTT. Protein product: CASSLGWGGGQPQHF. The chain uses TRBV5-6 and TRBJ1-5, with D maybe TRBD1 (5 bases). Germline CDR1 reads SGHDT; CDR2 reads YYEEEE. The CDR3 runs to 15 residues. Trimming took off 0 bases at V and 6 bases at J, with 13 bases between the two ends.

This clone was seen more than once but under ten times. The genes are TRBV5-4 and TRBJ2-5; D remains ambiguous. The CDR3 is 13 residues long. Germline values: CDR1 SGHNT, CDR2 YYREEE (reference sequence). V lost 4 bases to trimming and J lost 1 base, with 8 bases between them. The CDR3 spells CASSPPTQETQYF. Here the CDR3 DNA reads TGTGCCAGCAGCCCACCTACCCAAGAGACCCAGTACTTC.

The genes are TRBV28 and TRBJ2-1, with unresolved D. Between the trimmed V and J ends, which lost 6 bases and 4 bases, there was a span of 13 bases. The CDR3 consists of 14 residues. Germline V gene lookup returns CDR1 MDHEN and CDR2 SYDVKM. The CDR3 region has the DNA TGTGCCAGCAGCTACCCCGTGCTTTACAATGAGCAGTTCTTC. It translates to CASSYPVLYNEQFF.

This clone occurred a few times. The rearrangement joins TRBV30 to TRBJ2-5; TRBD2 is a possible D gene (5 bases). Between the trimmed V and J ends, which lost 1 base and 4 bases, there was a span of 10 bases. Germline CDR1 is GTSNPN and CDR2 is SVGIG (reference sequence). This CDR3 is built from 13 residues. CDR3 residues: CAWSGLPSETQYF. CDR3 nucleotide sequence: TGTGCCTGGAGTGGACTACCCTCAGAGACCCAGTACTTC.

This clone was seen a few times. The same CDR3 arises from other DNA sequences in this sample as well. J is TRBJ2-5 and V is TRBV15; D gene unclear. The length of the CDR3 is 13 residues. Germline V gene lookup returns CDR1 LNHNV and CDR2 YYDKDF (reference sequence). V was trimmed by 0 bases and J by 4 bases, leaving 6 bases between them. The CDR3 loop reads CATSRDLRETQYF. CDR3 DNA sequence: TGTGCCACCAGCAGAGATCTCCGAGAGACCCAGTACTTC.

V usage is TRBV28 and J usage is TRBJ2-1; D ambiguous. Germline V gene lookup returns CDR1 MDHEN and CDR2 SYDVKM. The ends were cut back, 3 bases at V and 9 bases at J, with 9 bases in the middle. This CDR3 spans 12 amino acids. CDR3 sequence (DNA): TGTGCCAGCAGTTTGGGCGTCGGTGAGCAGTTCTTC. Protein product: CASSLGVGEQFF.

The table lists this clone with a few counts. This chain joins TRBV2 and TRBJ2-6, with D possibly being TRBD2 (5 bases). The CDR3 extends over 15 amino acids. CDR1 SNHLY and CDR2 FYNNEI come from the germline V gene. V lost 3 bases to trimming and J lost 1 base, with 7 bases between them. The CDR3 region has the DNA TGTGCCAGCAGTGACGCGGGTTCTGGGGCCAACGTCCTGACTTTC. It codes for CASSDAGSGANVLTF.

This rearrangement joins TRBV7-3 to TRBJ2-5; 8 bases are shared with TRBD2. The CDR3 extends over 14 amino acids. The junction had 0 bases not matched to a gene; V was cut back by 1 base and J by 2 bases. Germline lookup yields CDR1 SGHTA and CDR2 FQGTGA. Here the CDR3 reads CASSLSGGQETQYF. The CDR3 coding sequence is TGTGCCAGCAGCTTAAGCGGGGGGCAAGAGACCCAGTACTTC.

This rearrangement joins TRBV2 to TRBJ1-2, with TRBD1 matching 11 bases. This CDR3 is built from 14 residues. Germline assignment: CDR1 SNHLY and CDR2 FYNNEI. Trimming removed 7 bases from V and 2 bases from J; junction bases left unmatched: 3. DNA for the CDR3: TGTGCCAGCACTCGGGACAGGGGGAACTATGGCTACACCTTC. It translates to CASTRDRGNYGYTF.

This clone has a handful of counts. J is TRBJ1-1 and V is TRBV7-2, with D possibly matching TRBD1 (6 bases). The V end lost 4 bases, the J end lost 3 bases, and 12 bases lay between the germline ends. CDR1 and CDR2 (germline): SGHTA, FQGNSA. CDR3 length equals 14 residues. CDR3 bases: TGTGCCAGCAGCTCCCCAGGGGTGGACACTGAAGCTTTCTTT. Its protein is CASSSPGVDTEAFF.

This clone was seen only a few times. The J gene is TRBJ2-1, the V gene TRBV2; 9 bases align to TRBD2. V was clipped by 10 bases and J by 3 bases; unmatched bases: 4. The CDR3 totals 13 residues. Looked up from germline, CDR1 is SNHLY and CDR2 is FYNNEI. The CDR3 DNA is TGTGCCACCCTAGCGGGGATCTACAATGAGCAGTTCTTC. Its translation is CATLAGIYNEQFF. Variable domain in full (rest from reference TRBV2 and TRBJ2-1): EPEVTQTPSHQVTQMGQEVILRCVPISNHLYFYWYRQILGQKVEFLVSFYNNEISEKSEIFDDQFSVERPDGSNFTLKIRSTKLEDSAMYFCATLAGIYNEQFFGPGTRLTVL.

The genes are TRBV4-1 and TRBJ2-2; 7 nucleotides agree with TRBD1. Trimming cost V 4 bases and J 6 bases; bases outside gene matches: 8. CDR3 length: 15 residues. Germline V gives CDR1 MGHRA, CDR2 YSYEKL. The CDR3 here is CASSRERGLPGELFF. The CDR3 DNA sequence: TGCGCCAGCAGCCGGGAAAGGGGGCTCCCCGGGGAGCTGTTTTTT.

There are a few counts of this clone. This rearrangement joins TRBV29-1 to TRBJ2-3, with D perhaps matching TRBD2 (6 bases). Trimming removed 7 bases at V and 4 bases at J, with 15 bases between. The CDR3 has 13 residues. From germline, CDR1 is SQVTM and CDR2 ANQGSEA. CDR3 loop: CSAPAGSADTQYF. The CDR3 DNA follows: TGCAGCGCTCCGGCCGGGAGTGCAGATACGCAGTATTTT.

V gene TRBV29-1 combines with J gene TRBJ2-5; 7 nucleotides align to TRBD2. V lost 0 bases and J lost 5; bases outside the gene matches: 6. From germline, CDR1 is SQVTM and CDR2 ANQGSEA. The CDR3 is 14 amino acids. CDR3 in DNA: TGCAGCGTTGAAGAGTGGGCCGGGAGGGAGACCCAGTACTTC. This gives the protein CSVEEWAGRETQYF.

The rearrangement links TRBV6-5 to TRBJ1-6; TRBD1 is a possible D gene (5 bases). The V end lost 11 bases, the J end lost 5 bases, and 13 bases lay between the germline ends. The CDR3 spans 13 residues. CDR1 and CDR2 from the germline V gene are MNHEY and SVGAGI. CDR3: CACGAVNNSPLHF. CDR3 in DNA: TGTGCCTGTGGGGCAGTCAATAATTCACCCCTCCACTTT.